This paragraph covers one T cell receptor (beta chain) sequence. The target antigen is unknown. Germline V gene sequence: CDR1 SGHTA, CDR2 FQGTGA. Trimming removed 5 bases from V and 4 bases from J; junction bases left unmatched: 3. This CDR3 has 14 residues. In the PCR, 60 Vbeta and 13 Jbeta primers were used. Here immunoSEQ multiplex PCR was the method, and the copy in TCRdb shows in-frame clones only, minus some. The sample consists of almost 200,000 clones, 70% to 80% of them appearing once. The sample is drawn from a study of cytomegalovirus exposure and HLA in healthy donors. The study, taken as a whole, reports: In vitro confirmation showed a few CMV-associated chains to be CMV antigen specific. The study listed 164 cytomegalovirus-associated TCR beta chains.

Sequenced material: PBMCs. The clonotype comes from a male donor in good health and CMV-seropositive. This chain links TRBV7-3 with TRBJ2-7; 12 nucleotides align to TRBD2. CDR3 protein: CASSRTSGTYEQYF. For the CDR3, the DNA is TGTGCCAGCAGCCGGACTAGCGGGACTTACGAGCAGTACTTC.